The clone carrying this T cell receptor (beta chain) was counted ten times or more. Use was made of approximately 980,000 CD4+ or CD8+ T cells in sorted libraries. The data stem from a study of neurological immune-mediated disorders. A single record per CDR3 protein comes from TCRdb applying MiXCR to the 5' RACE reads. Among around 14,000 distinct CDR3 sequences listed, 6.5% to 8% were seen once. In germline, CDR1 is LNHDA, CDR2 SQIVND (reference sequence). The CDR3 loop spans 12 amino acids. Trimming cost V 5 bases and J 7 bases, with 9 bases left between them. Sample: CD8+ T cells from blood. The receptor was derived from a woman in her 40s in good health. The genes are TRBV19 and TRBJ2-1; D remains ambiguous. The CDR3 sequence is CASSPRVNEQFF. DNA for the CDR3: TGTGCCAGTAGTCCTCGGGTGAATGAGCAGTTCTTC.